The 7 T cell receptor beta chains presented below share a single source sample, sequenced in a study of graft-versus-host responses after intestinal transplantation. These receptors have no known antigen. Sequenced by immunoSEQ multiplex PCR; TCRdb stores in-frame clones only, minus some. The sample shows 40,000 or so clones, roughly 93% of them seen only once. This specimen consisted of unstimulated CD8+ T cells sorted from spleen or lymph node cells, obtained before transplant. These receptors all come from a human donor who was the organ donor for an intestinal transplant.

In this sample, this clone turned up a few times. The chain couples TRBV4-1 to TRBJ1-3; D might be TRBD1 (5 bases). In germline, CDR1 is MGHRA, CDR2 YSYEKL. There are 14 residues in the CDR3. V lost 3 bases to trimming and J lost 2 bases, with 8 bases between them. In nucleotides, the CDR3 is TGCGCCAGCAGCCACCAGGGACCTGGAAACACCATATATTTT. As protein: CASSHQGPGNTIYF.

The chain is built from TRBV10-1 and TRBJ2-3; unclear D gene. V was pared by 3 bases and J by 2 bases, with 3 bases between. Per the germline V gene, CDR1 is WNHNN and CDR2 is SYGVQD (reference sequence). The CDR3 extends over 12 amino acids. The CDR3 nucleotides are TGCGCCAGCAGTGACTTCACAGATACGCAGTATTTT. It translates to CASSDFTDTQYF.

The CDR3 nucleotides are TGCGCCAGCAGCCAAGATGATGGGACAGGGTGGAATCAGCCCCAGCATTTT. This gives the protein CASSQDDGTGWNQPQHF. The V call is TRBV4-1, the J call TRBJ1-5, with TRBD1 matching 9 bases. Germline V gene sequence: CDR1 MGHRA, CDR2 YSYEKL. The CDR3 consists of 17 residues. Trimming cost V 0 bases and J 4 bases; bases outside gene matches: 7.

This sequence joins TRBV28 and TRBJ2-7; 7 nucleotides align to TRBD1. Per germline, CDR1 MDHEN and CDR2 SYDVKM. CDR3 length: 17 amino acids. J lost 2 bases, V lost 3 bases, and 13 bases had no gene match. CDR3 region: CASSFLLRQGSTYEQYF. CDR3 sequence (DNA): TGTGCCAGCAGTTTCCTCCTCCGACAGGGATCAACCTACGAGCAGTACTTC.

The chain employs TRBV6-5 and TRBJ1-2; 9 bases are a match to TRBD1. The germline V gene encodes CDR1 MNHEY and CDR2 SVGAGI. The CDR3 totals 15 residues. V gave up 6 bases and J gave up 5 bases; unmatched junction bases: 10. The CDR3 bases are TGTGCCAGCAGCAACCGGGACAGGGATTATTATGGCTACACCTTC. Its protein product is CASSNRDRDYYGYTF.

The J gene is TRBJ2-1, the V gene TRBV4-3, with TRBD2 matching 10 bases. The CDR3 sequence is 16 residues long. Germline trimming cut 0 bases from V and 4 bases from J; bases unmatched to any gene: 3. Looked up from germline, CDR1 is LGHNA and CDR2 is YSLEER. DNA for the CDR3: TGCGCCAGCAGCCAAGAATCTAGCGGGAGTTACAATGAGCAGTTCTTC. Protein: CASSQESSGSYNEQFF.

CDR3 in DNA: TGTGCCAGCAGAGGGGAAGCGAGTCATAGCACAGATACGCAGTATTTT. It yields the protein CASRGEASHSTDTQYF. The rearrangement links TRBV2 to TRBJ2-3; TRBD1 might be the D (5 bases). The CDR3 extends over 16 amino acids. V gave up 6 bases and J gave up 0 bases, with 16 bases separating them. Germline CDR1 reads SNHLY; CDR2 reads FYNNEI. The full variable domain, its missing parts supplied by reference TRBV2 and TRBJ2-3, is EPEVTQTPSHQVTQMGQEVILRCVPISNHLYFYWYRQILGQKVEFLVSFYNNEISEKSEIFDDQFSVERPDGSNFTLKIRSTKLEDSAMYFCASRGEASHSTDTQYFGPGTRLTVL.